This T cell receptor (beta chain) was sequenced in a study of blood T cell repertoires in COVID-19. Whole-study context: Donors in the United States, Italy and Spain gave samples during acute or convalescent COVID-19. The cDNA or gDNA used as material had been derived from T cells, B-cell-depleted T cells, or PBMCs.

Clones were read by immunoSEQ multiplex PCR, and TCRdb kept only the in-frame ones, dropping some. This sample has 350,000 or so clones; 70% to 90% occur once, and the top ten carry about 10%. The TCR was taken from a woman younger than 45 with COVID-19, enrolled during active disease. Sequences were obtained from peripheral blood.

CDR3 DNA sequence: TGTGCCAGCAGTTTATTGGCCAGGGGGAATTCACCCCTCCACTTT. It specifies CASSLLARGNSPLHF. This rearrangement joins TRBV28 to TRBJ1-6; TRBD1 matches 7 bases. After removal of 1 base from V and 7 bases from J, the junction contained 4 bases not matched to a gene. The CDR3 spans 15 residues. CDR1 MDHEN and CDR2 SYDVKM come from the germline V gene. Using reference TRBV28 and TRBJ1-6 for the parts outside the CDR3, the full variable domain is DVKVTQSSRYLVKRTGEKVFLECVQDMDHENMFWYRQDPGLGLRLIYFSYDVKMKEKGDIPEGYSVSREKKERFSLILESASTNQTSMYLCASSLLARGNSPLHFGNGTRLTVT.